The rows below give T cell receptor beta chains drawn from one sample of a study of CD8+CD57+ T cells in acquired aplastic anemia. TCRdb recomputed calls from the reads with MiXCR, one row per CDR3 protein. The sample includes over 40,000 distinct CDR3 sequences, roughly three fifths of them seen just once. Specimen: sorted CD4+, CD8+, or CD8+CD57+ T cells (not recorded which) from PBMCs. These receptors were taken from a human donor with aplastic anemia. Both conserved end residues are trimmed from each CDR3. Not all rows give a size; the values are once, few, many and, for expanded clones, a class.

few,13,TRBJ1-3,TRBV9,ASSVVGGPENTIY
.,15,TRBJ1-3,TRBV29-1,SVDTYGTGLSGNTIY
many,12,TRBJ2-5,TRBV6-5,ASSYQGAQETQY
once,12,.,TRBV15,ATSRLQGRREQY
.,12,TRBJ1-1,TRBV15,ATSVRDGGGEAF
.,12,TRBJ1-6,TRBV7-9,ASSSGSWYSPLH
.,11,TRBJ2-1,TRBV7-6,ASSPDFYNEQF
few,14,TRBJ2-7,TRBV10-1,ASMHDRERAGYEQY
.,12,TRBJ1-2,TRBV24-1,ATEVAVNIHGYT
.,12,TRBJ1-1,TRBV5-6,ASSLGGGGAEAF
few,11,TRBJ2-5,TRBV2,ASSEQLQETQY
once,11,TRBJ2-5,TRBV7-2,ASSLVGQATQY
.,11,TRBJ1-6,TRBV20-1,SAMRQEDSPLH
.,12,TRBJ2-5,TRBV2,ASSGGGGEETQY
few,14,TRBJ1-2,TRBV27,ASSSGTGGRIYGYT
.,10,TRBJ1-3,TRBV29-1,SVKVFGNTIY
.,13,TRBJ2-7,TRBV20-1,SARPDRGVYYEQY
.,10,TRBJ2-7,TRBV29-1,SVLDNSYEQY
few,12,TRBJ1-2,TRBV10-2,ASSESTGRYGYT
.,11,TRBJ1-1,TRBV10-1,ASSRDRFTEAF
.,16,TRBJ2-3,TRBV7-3,ASSLTGLAGGRTDTQY
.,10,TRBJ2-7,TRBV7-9,ASSPNGREQY
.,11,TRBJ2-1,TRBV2,ASRAVSYNEQF
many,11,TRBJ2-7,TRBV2,AISGTQGYEQY
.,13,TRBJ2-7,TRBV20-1,SARDLAGGIYEQY
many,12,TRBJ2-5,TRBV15,ATSRDRELETQY
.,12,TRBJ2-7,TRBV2,ASRPRQDRYEQY
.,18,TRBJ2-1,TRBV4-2,ASSQLKTSGSGSSYNEQF
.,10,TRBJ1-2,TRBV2,ASSERSYGYT
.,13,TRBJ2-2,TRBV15,ATKWLAGDTGELF
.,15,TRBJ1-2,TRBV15,ATSRYRGPSVDYGYT
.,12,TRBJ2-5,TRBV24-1,ATSETGLEETQY
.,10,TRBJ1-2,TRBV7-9,ASSLGGDGYT
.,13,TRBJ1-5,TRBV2,ASSDSGYNNQPQH
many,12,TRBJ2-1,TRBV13,ASSRTGEINEQF
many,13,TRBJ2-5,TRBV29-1,SVLGSGVSQETQY
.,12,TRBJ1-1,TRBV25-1,ASSEKGWSPEAF
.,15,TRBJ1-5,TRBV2,ASSHPTGDVGNQPQH
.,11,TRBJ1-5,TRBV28,ASLPADNQPQH
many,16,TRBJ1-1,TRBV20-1,SARGGTGMTRPATEAF
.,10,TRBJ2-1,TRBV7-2,ASSLSNDEQF
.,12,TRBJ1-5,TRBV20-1,SAVRTGRNQPQH
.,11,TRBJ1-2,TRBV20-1,SAKASANYGYT
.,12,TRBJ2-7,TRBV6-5,ASSYSPGGYEQY
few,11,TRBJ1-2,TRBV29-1,SVGAGTDYGYT
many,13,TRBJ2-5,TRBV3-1,ASSDRTERGETQY
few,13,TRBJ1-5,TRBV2,ASRGQGASNQPQH
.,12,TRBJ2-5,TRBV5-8,ASSLGGQGGTQY
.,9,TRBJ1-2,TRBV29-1,SVEQGYGYT
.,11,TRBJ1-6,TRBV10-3,ASSEVRGSPLH
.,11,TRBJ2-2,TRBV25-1,ASMGPGTGELF
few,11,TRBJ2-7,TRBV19,ASSTPGSYEQY
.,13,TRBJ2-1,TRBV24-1,ATSDPGSPRDEQF
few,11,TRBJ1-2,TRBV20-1,SARTGTGSGYT